This T cell receptor (beta chain) derives from a study of OX40 agonist ivuxolimab in advanced cancers. Broader study findings: At 0.1 to 3.0 mg/kg, CD4+ and CD8+ blood T cells expanded clonally by week 6. Researchers did not determine the expanded peripheral T cells' antigen specificity. Mean expanded clone counts were higher in CD8+ than CD4+ T cells.

V dropped 3 bases and J dropped 2 bases, with 18 bases sitting between them. CDR3 length equals 17 residues. The germline V gene encodes CDR1 ENHRY and CDR2 SYGVKD. Profiling relied on immunoSEQ multiplex PCR, and the TCRdb table lists in-frame clones only, not all of them. The sample contains under 65,000 clones, 85% of which appear only once. Of note for this clone: Its antigen is unknown.

This chain joins TRBV10-3 and TRBJ2-3; D possibly corresponds to TRBD1 (5 bases). The sample was CD4+ or CD8+ T cells sorted from blood, taken in a trial of the OX40 agonist ivuxolimab. This clonotype originated in an adult with an advanced solid tumor such as melanoma, head and neck, liver or kidney cancer. CDR3 nucleotide sequence: TGTGCCATCAGTGAATCTCCAACCAGGGATAACACAGATACGCAGTATTTT. As protein: CAISESPTRDNTDTQYF.